These 8 T cell receptor beta chains came from one sample sequenced in a study of monozygotic twins with inflammatory bowel disease. TCRdb re-called the 5' RACE reads, yielding one record per CDR3 amino acid sequence without DNA. The sample table sets out some 90,000 distinct CDR3 sequences. Sequenced sample: blood. The receptor set was obtained from a human donor with ulcerative colitis or Crohn's disease, or a healthy co-twin of an affected twin (not recorded which).

The CDR3 is CASSQDVPGPGTDTQYF. The chain is built from TRBV12-3 or TRBV12-4 and TRBJ2-3; with no DNA, the TCRdb D assignment of TRBD1 cannot be verified. CDR3 length equals 17 residues.

The chain links TRBV5-1 to TRBJ1-1. This CDR3 is built from 15 residues. Germline CDR1 reads SGHRS; CDR2 reads YFSETQ. The chain's CDR3 is CASSYSEGVGTEAFF.

The rearrangement links TRBV5-1 to TRBJ2-6; TCRdb gives TRBD2 as the D gene, but with no DNA this cannot be confirmed. Germline CDR1 SGHRS, CDR2 YFSETQ. The CDR3 sequence is 16 residues long. CDR3 sequence reads: CASSSDLGAGANVLTF.

J is TRBJ2-5 and V is TRBV5-1; with no DNA, the TCRdb D assignment of TRBD1 cannot be verified. The germline V gene encodes CDR1 SGHRS and CDR2 YFSETQ. The CDR3 consists of 12 residues. CDR3 sequence reads: CASSPGQETQYF.

The chain couples TRBV2 to TRBJ1-4. The V gene's germline CDR1 is SNHLY and CDR2 FYNNEI. The CDR3 length is 12 residues. The CDR3 is CASKGLDEKLFF.

V gene TRBV11-2 combines with J gene TRBJ1-2. Germline V gene data show CDR1 as SGHAT and CDR2 as FQNNGV. The CDR3 covers 14 residues. CDR3 in amino acids: CTSGPSRGYYGYTF.

This rearrangement joins TRBV7-2 to TRBJ1-2. Per germline, CDR1 SGHTA and CDR2 FQGNSA. The CDR3 runs to 14 residues. CDR3 sequence: CASSPLVSRYGYTF. Looking up the rest from reference TRBV7-2 and TRBJ1-2 gives the full variable domain: GAGVSQSPSNKVTEKGKDVELRCDPISGHTALYWYRQSLGQGLEFLIYFQGNSAPDKSGLPSDRFSAERTGGSVSTLTIQRTQQEDSAVYLCASSPLVSRYGYTFGSGTRLTVV.

The rearrangement uses TRBV12-3 or TRBV12-4 and TRBJ2-7; TCRdb's D gene call, TRBD1, goes unchecked for lack of DNA. The CDR3 consists of 14 residues. The CDR3 spells CASSLGQGVAEQYF.